The 24 T cell receptor beta chains below all came from one sample that was sequenced in a study of T-cell reconstitution after alpha-beta-depleted transplantation in children. The authors prepared the TCRbeta library with unique molecular identifiers. One entry per CDR3 protein, called by TCRdb with MiXCR from the PCR reads. The data show under 750,000 distinct CDR3 sequences, about 23% seen once. The sequences come from PBMCs, mostly from graft donor cells, collected 360 days after TCRalphabeta/CD19-depleted stem cell transplant. The receptors derive from a boy less than two years old who had a stem cell transplant for acute myeloid leukemia, so the T cells may come from the graft donor.

This clonotype was counted at least ten times. This rearrangement joins TRBV2 to TRBJ2-4; perhaps TRBD1 as D (6 bases). Trimming left V 10 bases short and J 6 bases short, with 16 bases between. The CDR3 extends over 13 amino acids. Germline lookup yields CDR1 SNHLY and CDR2 FYNNEI. The CDR3 coding sequence is TGTGCCACCGGCGACAGGCCCCTAAACATTCAGTACTTC. This sequence encodes CATGDRPLNIQYF.

The sample holds a few counts of this clonotype. This sequence joins TRBV21-1 and TRBJ2-7; TRBD1 is taken as the D call from the table, unchecked against the DNA. TRBV21-1 is marked as a pseudogene. The CDR3 loop spans 14 amino acids. The CDR3 spells CASSFRTGSYEQYV. The CDR3 DNA sequence: TGTGCCAGCAGCTTCCGGACAGGTTCCTACGAGCAGTACGTC.

The V and J genes are TRBV12-3 or TRBV12-4 and TRBJ1-1, with D perhaps TRBD1 (5 bases). V was trimmed by 6 bases and J by 5 bases, leaving 19 bases between them. There are 15 residues in the CDR3. Here the CDR3 DNA reads TGTGCCAGCAGCCCTACCCTGGGGCTGAGGACTGAAGCTTTCTTT. It translates to CASSPTLGLRTEAFF.

The V gene is TRBV27, the J gene TRBJ2-5, with a tentative D call TRBD2 (6 bases). The germline CDR1 and CDR2 sequences are MNHEY and SMNVEV (reference sequence). This CDR3 contains 11 residues. Trimming took 6 bases from V and 7 from J, leaving 9 bases between them. CDR3 amino acids: CASSTGRTQYF. The CDR3 DNA sequence: TGTGCCAGCAGCACCGGGAGGACCCAGTACTTC.

As DNA, the CDR3 is TGTGCCAGCAGCTTTAATGTAGTACTGGACAGGGGCCTCAATGAGCAGTTCTTC. It encodes CASSFNVVLDRGLNEQFF. This chain joins TRBV5-5 and TRBJ2-1; 9 bases fit TRBD1. Germline loops: CDR1 SGHKS, CDR2 YYEKEE (reference sequence). V was pared by 2 bases and J by 6 bases, with 15 bases of the junction left unmatched. The CDR3 loop spans 18 amino acids. The variable domain in full, with the rest retrieved from reference TRBV5-5 and TRBJ2-1, is DAGVTQSPTHLIKTRGQQVTLRCSPISGHKSVSWYQQVLGQGPQFIFQYYEKEERGRGNFPDRFSARQFPNYSSELNVNALLLGDSALYLCASSFNVVLDRGLNEQFFGPGTRLTVL.

This clonotype has more than one count but fewer than ten. The V gene is TRBV10-3, the J gene TRBJ1-1; 10 nucleotides agree with TRBD1. The CDR3 length is 13 residues. Germline values: CDR1 ENHRY, CDR2 SYGVKD. V lost 6 bases to trimming and J lost 6 bases; unmatched junction nucleotides: 4. Here the CDR3 reads CAISIGTGAEAFF. CDR3 nucleotides: TGTGCCATCAGCATCGGGACAGGGGCTGAAGCTTTCTTT.

This sequence joins TRBV28 and TRBJ2-1, with D perhaps TRBD1 or TRBD2 (5 bases each). This CDR3 is built from 16 residues. V was pared by 5 bases and J by 4 bases, with 18 bases between. Germline-derived CDR1 and CDR2 are MDHEN and SYDVKM. The CDR3 is CASSRKGTRFYNEQFF. DNA for the CDR3: TGTGCCAGCAGTCGAAAAGGGACCCGCTTTTACAATGAGCAGTTCTTC. The variable domain in full, with the rest retrieved from reference TRBV28 and TRBJ2-1, is DVKVTQSSRYLVKRTGEKVFLECVQDMDHENMFWYRQDPGLGLRLIYFSYDVKMKEKGDIPEGYSVSREKKERFSLILESASTNQTSMYLCASSRKGTRFYNEQFFGPGTRLTVL.

This clonotype was seen only a few times. The genes are TRBV2 and TRBJ1-2; D not certain. Germline V gene sequence: CDR1 SNHLY, CDR2 FYNNEI. CDR3 size: 13 residues. Trimming pared 8 bases from V and 2 bases from J, leaving 12 bases between. The CDR3 here is CASGENMNYGYTF. The CDR3 region has the DNA TGTGCCAGCGGGGAGAACATGAACTATGGCTACACCTTC.

The chain joins TRBV27 to TRBJ2-2; D call uncertain. Germline CDR1 is MNHEY and CDR2 is SMNVEV (reference sequence). The V end was cut by 2 bases, the J end by 7 bases, with 11 bases between. The CDR3 consists of 14 residues. This CDR3 is CASSLTTEDGELFF. As DNA, the CDR3 is TGTGCCAGCAGTTTAACTACCGAAGACGGGGAGCTGTTTTTT.

About this clonotype: One end of the junction does not line up with germline, which may come from a read error. The genes are TRBV12-3 or TRBV12-4 and TRBJ2-2, with 12 bases lining up with TRBD2. There are 19 residues in the CDR3. CDR3 sequence reads: CACSLVSLAGGPSDGELFF. The CDR3 DNA is TGTGCCTGCAGTTTAGTCTCGCTAGCGGGGGGGCCAAGCGACGGGGAGCTGTTTTTT.

This clonotype was seen a handful of times. V and J are TRBV20-1 and TRBJ1-1, with a tentative D call TRBD1 (5 bases). V was shortened by 4 bases and J by 8 bases, with 14 bases between the two germline ends. The CDR3 runs 12 residues. The germline CDR1 and CDR2 sequences are DFQATT and SNEGSKA (reference sequence). The CDR3 bases are TGCAGTGCTAATAGTCAGGGCGTGGAAGCTTTCTTT. Protein sequence: CSANSQGVEAFF.

Ten or more counts support this clonotype. The junction departs from germline at one end; a sequencing error may be responsible. The J gene is TRBJ1-2, the V gene TRBV20-1; TRBD1 aligns across 7 bases. The CDR3 sequence is 15 residues long. CDR1 is DFQATT, CDR2 SNEGSKA, per germline (reference sequence). The chain's CDR3 is CSARGQGGEGMGYTF. DNA of the CDR3: TGCAGTGCCAGAGGGCAGGGGGGGGAAGGGATGGGCTACACCTTC.

V and J are TRBV20-1 and TRBJ2-5; a weak D match, TRBD2 (7 bases). Germline assignment: CDR1 DFQATT and CDR2 SNEGSKA (reference sequence). CDR3 length: 16 amino acids. V was pared by 0 bases and J by 5 bases, with 19 bases between. The CDR3 DNA reads as TGCAGTGCTAGAGATCCCCTAGGGGGGGGTGGGGAGACCCAGTACTTC. Translation gives CSARDPLGGGGETQYF.

Of note for this clonotype: The junction shows a germline mismatch at one end, possibly a read error. The V call is TRBV12-3 or TRBV12-4, the J call TRBJ1-1; TRBD1 matches at 9 bases. This CDR3 has 12 residues. CDR3 nucleotide sequence: TGTGCCAGCAGTTTAGCCCGGGACAGGGACATCTTT. It is translated as CASSLARDRDIF.

This clonotype has a handful of counts. V is TRBV20-1 and J is TRBJ2-2; TRBD2 matches 14 bases. Germline V gives CDR1 DFQATT, CDR2 SNEGSKA (reference sequence). CDR3 length: 17 amino acids. The ends lost 3 bases at V and 2 bases at J; junction bases unmatched: 5. Here the CDR3 reads CSARGLAGALNTGELFF. DNA of the CDR3: TGCAGTGCTAGGGGACTAGCGGGGGCCCTCAACACCGGGGAGCTGTTTTTT.

This clonotype turned up a few times. J is TRBJ2-7 and V is TRBV4-3; 7 nucleotides align to TRBD1. The CDR3 sequence is 17 residues long. Germline-derived CDR1 and CDR2 are LGHNA and YSLEER. V shed 4 bases and J 1 base; nucleotides not matched to a gene: 13. In nucleotides, the CDR3 is TGCGCCAGCAGCCCTGGAATAGGGGGCTTTAGATCCTACGAGCAGTACTTC. This encodes CASSPGIGGFRSYEQYF.

The chain carries TRBV10-3 and TRBJ1-2; a possible D gene is TRBD1 (5 bases). Per germline, CDR1 ENHRY and CDR2 SYGVKD. CDR3 length: 15 residues. V lost 8 bases and J 0 bases, leaving 16 bases between the germline ends. The CDR3 DNA reads TGTGCCATCGGTTCGGTTGACAGCACTAACTATGGCTACACCTTC. It is translated as CAIGSVDSTNYGYTF.

The rearrangement links TRBV20-1 to TRBJ1-6, with 8 bases lining up with TRBD1. V lost 4 bases to trimming and J lost 3 bases; unmatched junction nucleotides: 11. The CDR3 has 17 amino acids. Germline V CDR1 and CDR2: DFQATT, SNEGSKA (reference sequence). CDR3 in amino acids: CSAMGQETNFYNSPLHF. Written as DNA, the CDR3 is TGCAGTGCTATGGGACAGGAAACAAACTTCTATAATTCACCCCTCCACTTT.

V and J are TRBV12-3 or TRBV12-4 and TRBJ2-2; 9 positions match TRBD1. The V gene end was trimmed by 5 bases and the J gene end by 7 bases; junction bases not matched to a gene: 11. The CDR3 is 16 amino acids. CDR3 DNA sequence: TGTGCCAGCAGTCCCTTCGGGACAGGGACAGGCGGGGAGCTGTTTTTT. It yields the protein CASSPFGTGTGGELFF.

The J gene is TRBJ2-5, the V gene TRBV7-9; 9 bases are shared with TRBD2. This CDR3 is built from 15 residues. Germline CDR1 SEHNR, CDR2 FQNEAQ (reference sequence). Unmatched junction bases numbered 9, after V lost 5 bases and J lost 5 bases. The DNA of the CDR3 is TGTGCCAGCAGCGAAAAGCGGGGGGCTGGGGAGACCCAGTACTTC. This translates into CASSEKRGAGETQYF.

This clonotype was seen many times. The gene calls are TRBV3-1 and TRBJ1-1; TRBD1 agrees at 8 bases. The CDR3 is 15 amino acids. Germline V lookup: CDR1 LGHDT, CDR2 YNNKEL (reference sequence). The V segment lost 6 bases and the J segment 4 bases; nucleotides outside the gene matches: 10. CDR3 amino acids: CASSQTGARRTEAFF. The CDR3 nucleotides are TGTGCCAGCAGTCAGACAGGGGCGAGGCGCACTGAAGCTTTCTTT.

This clonotype came up many times. This chain joins TRBV7-9 and TRBJ2-2; D not certain. CDR3 length equals 15 residues. V was pared by 5 bases and J by 4 bases, with 14 bases between. Looked up from germline, CDR1 is SEHNR and CDR2 is FQNEAQ (reference sequence). The CDR3 sequence: CASSDTLTVTGELFF. In DNA form, the CDR3 reads TGTGCCAGCAGCGACACTCTTACGGTCACCGGGGAGCTGTTTTTT.

DNA of the CDR3: TGTGCCACCAGTGACTCTGACAGGGCCTATGGCTACACCTTC. Amino acids: CATSDSDRAYGYTF. The V call is TRBV24-1, the J call TRBJ1-2; the match to TRBD1 covers 7 bases. After removal of 4 bases from V and 4 bases from J, the junction contained 5 bases not matched to a gene. CDR3 size: 14 residues. Germline V lookup: CDR1 KGHDR, CDR2 SFDVKD.

This clonotype came up many times. The rearrangement uses TRBV9 and TRBJ2-2; D is unresolved. Germline CDR1 SGDLS, CDR2 YYNGEE. The CDR3 has 13 amino acids. V was pared by 7 bases and J by 5 bases, with 12 bases between. The chain's CDR3 is CASGKGGTGELFF. The CDR3 coding sequence is TGTGCCAGCGGCAAGGGTGGAACCGGGGAGCTGTTTTTT.